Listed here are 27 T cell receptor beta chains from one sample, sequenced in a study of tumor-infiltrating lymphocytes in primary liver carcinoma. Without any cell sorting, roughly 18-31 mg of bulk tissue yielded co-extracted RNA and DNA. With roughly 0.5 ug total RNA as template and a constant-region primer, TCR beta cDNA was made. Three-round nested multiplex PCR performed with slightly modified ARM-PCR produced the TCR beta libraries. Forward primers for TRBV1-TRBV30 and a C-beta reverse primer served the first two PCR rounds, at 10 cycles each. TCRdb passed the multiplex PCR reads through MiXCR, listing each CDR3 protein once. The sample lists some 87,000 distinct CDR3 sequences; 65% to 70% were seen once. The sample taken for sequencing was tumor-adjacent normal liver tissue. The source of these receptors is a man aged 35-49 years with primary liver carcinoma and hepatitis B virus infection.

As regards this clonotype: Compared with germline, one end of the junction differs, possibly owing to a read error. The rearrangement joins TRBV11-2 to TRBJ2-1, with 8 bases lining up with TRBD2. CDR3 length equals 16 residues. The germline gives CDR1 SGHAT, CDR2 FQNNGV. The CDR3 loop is CASTSPGGGPYNERFF. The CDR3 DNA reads TGTGCCAGCACCTCGCCCGGCGGGGGGCCCTACAATGAGCGGTTCTTC. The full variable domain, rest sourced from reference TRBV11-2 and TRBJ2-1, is EAGVAQSPRYKIIEKRQSVAFWCNPISGHATLYWYQQILGQGPKLLIQFQNNGVVDDSQLPKDRFSAERLKGVDSTLKIQPAKLEDSAVYLCASTSPGGGPYNERFFGPGTRLTVL.

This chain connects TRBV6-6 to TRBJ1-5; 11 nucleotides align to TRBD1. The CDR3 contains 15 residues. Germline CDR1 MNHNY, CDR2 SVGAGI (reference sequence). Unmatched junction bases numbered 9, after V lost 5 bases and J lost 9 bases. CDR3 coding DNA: TGTGCCAGCAGTGGGGGACAGGGGGTGCGTCGGCCCCAGCATTTT. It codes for CASSGGQGVRRPQHF.

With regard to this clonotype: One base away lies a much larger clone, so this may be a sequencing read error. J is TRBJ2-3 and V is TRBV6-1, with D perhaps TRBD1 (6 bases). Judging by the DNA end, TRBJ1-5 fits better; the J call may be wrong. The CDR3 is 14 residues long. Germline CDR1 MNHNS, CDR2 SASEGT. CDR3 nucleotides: TGTGCCAGCAGTACAGGGTCGAGCACAGATACGCAGCATTTT. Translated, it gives CASSTGSSTDTQHF.

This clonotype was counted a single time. Here the CDR3 DNA reads TGTGCCTCCAGCCGAAATCGGCTCGACTATAAGCAGTACTTC. Translated: CASSRNRLDYKQYF. This chain links TRBV6-1 with TRBJ2-7; possibly TRBD2 for D (5 bases). V was clipped by 11 bases and J by 8 bases, with 25 bases between them. CDR1 and CDR2 (germline): MNHNS, SASEGT. The CDR3 has 14 amino acids.

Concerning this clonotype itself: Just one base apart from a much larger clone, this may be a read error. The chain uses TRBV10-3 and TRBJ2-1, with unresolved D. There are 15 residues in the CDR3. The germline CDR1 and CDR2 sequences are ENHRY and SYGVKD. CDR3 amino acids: CAISEVGSFYNELFF. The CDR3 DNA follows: TGTGCCATCAGTGAGGTTGGTAGCTTCTACAATGAGCTGTTCTTC.

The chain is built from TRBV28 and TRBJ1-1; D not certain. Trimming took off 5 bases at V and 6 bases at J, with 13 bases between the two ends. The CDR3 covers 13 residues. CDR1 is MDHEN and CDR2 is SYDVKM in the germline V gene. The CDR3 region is CASSTWERSEAFF. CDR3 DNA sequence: TGTGCCAGCAGTACCTGGGAGAGGTCTGAAGCTTTCTTT.

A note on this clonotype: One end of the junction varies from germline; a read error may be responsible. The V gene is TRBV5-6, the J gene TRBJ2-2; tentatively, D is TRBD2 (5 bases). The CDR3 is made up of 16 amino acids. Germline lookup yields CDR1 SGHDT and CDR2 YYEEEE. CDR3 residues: CASSLGLGRNTWELFF. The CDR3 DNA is TGTGCCAGCAGCTTGGGGCTGGGGAGAAACACCTGGGAGCTGTTTTTT.

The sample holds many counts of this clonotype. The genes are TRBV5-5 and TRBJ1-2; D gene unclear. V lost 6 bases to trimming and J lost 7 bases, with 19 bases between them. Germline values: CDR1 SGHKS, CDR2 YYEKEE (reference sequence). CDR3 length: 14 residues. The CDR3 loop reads CASTRLGGGSGYTF. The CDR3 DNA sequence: TGTGCCAGCACACGCCTGGGAGGAGGTAGTGGCTACACCTTC.

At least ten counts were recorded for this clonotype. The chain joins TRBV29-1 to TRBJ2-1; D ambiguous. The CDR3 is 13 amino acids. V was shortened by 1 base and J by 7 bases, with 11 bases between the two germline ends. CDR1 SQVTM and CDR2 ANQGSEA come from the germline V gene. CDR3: CSVEGTVGNEQFF. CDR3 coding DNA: TGCAGCGTTGAAGGGACGGTGGGGAATGAGCAGTTCTTC.

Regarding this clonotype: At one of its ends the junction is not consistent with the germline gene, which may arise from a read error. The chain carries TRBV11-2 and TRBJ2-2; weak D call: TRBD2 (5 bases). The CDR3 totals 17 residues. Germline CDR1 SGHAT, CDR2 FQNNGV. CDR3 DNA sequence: TGTGTCAGCAGCTTTGATCGGGATAGGGTCAGCACCGGGGAGCTGTTTTTT. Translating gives CVSSFDRDRVSTGELFF.

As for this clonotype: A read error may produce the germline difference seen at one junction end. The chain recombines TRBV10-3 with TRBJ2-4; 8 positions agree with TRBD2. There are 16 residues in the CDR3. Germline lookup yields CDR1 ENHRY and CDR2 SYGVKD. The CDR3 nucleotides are TGTGCCATCAGTGAGTTGGCTAACGGGAGGGCGAACACTCAGTACTTC. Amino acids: CAISELANGRANTQYF.

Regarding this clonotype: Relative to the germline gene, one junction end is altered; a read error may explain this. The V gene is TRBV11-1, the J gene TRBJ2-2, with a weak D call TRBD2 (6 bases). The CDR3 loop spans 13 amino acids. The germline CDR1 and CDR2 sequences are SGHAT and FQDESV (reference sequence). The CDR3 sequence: CASSLLAGGVLFF. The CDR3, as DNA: TGTGCCAGCAGCCTACTAGCCGGCGGGGTGCTGTTTTTT.

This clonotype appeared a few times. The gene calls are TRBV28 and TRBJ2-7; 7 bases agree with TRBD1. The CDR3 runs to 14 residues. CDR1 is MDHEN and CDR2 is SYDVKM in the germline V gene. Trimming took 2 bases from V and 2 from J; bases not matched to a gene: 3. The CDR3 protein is CASSLRGRPYEQYF. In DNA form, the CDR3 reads TGTGCCAGCAGTTTAAGGGGGCGCCCCTACGAGCAGTACTTC.

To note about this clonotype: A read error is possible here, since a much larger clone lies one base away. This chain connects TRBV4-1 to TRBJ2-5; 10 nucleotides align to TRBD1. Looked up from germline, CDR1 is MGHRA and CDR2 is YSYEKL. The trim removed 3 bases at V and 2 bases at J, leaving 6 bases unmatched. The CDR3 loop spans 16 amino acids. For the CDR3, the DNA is TGCGCCAGCAGCCACGATGGGACAGGGGCGCAAGAGACCCAGTACTTC. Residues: CASSHDGTGAQETQYF.

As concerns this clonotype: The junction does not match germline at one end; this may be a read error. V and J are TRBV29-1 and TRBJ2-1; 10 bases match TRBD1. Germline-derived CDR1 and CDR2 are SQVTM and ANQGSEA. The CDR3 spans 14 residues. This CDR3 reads CSRLPGQGVDEQFF. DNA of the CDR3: TGTAGCAGATTGCCAGGACAGGGGGTGGATGAGCAGTTCTTC.

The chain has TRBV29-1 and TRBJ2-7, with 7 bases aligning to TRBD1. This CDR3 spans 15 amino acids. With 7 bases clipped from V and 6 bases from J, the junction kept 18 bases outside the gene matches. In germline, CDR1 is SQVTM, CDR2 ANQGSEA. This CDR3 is CSAAVILGQPGEQYF. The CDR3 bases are TGCAGCGCTGCTGTAATCTTGGGACAGCCAGGCGAGCAGTACTTC.

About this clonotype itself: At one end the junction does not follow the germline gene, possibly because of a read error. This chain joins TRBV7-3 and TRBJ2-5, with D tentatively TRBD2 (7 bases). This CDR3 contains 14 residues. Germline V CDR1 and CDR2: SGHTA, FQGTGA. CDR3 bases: TGTGCCAGCAGCCTAAGGGGGGGGAGAGAGACTCAGTACTTC. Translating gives CASSLRGGRETQYF.

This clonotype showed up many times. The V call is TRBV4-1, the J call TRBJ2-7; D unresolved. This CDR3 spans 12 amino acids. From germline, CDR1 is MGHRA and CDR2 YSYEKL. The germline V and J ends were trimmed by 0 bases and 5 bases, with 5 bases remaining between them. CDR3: CASSQERNEQYF. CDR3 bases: TGCGCCAGCAGCCAAGAACGGAACGAGCAGTACTTC.

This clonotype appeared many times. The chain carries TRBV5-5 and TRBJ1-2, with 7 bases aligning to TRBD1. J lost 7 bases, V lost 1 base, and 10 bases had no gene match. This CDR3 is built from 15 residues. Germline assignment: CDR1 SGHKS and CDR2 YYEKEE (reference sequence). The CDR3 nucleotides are TGTGCCAGCAGCTTGCAGGGGACAGCTTACGGTGGCTACACCTTC. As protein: CASSLQGTAYGGYTF. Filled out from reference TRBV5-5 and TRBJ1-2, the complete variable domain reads DAGVTQSPTHLIKTRGQQVTLRCSPISGHKSVSWYQQVLGQGPQFIFQYYEKEERGRGNFPDRFSARQFPNYSSELNVNALLLGDSALYLCASSLQGTAYGGYTFGSGTRLTVV.

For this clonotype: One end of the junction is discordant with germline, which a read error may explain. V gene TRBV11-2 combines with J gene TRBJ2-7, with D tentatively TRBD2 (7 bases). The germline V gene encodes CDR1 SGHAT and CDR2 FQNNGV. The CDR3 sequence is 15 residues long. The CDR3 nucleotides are TGTACCAGCAGTTCTGGGAGGGGGACCTTTGGAGAGCAGTGCTTC. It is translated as CTSSSGRGTFGEQCF.

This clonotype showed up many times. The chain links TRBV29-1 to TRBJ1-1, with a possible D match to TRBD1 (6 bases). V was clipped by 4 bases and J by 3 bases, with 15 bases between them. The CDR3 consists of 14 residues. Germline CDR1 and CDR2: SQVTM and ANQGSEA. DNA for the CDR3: TGCAGCGTTGCGCGGGGGCCGGAGGACACTGAAGCTTTCTTT. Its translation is CSVARGPEDTEAFF. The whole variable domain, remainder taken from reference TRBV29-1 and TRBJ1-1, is SAVISQKPSRDICQRGTSLTIQCQVDSQVTMMFWYRQQPGQSLTLIATANQGSEATYESGFVIDKFPISRPNLTFSTLTVSNMSPEDSSIYLCSVARGPEDTEAFFGQGTRLTVV.

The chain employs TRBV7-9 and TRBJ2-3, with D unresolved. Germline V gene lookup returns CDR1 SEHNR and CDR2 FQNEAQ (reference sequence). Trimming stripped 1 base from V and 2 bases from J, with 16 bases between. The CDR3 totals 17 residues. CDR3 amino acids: CASSLVGLSENTDTQYF. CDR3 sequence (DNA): TGTGCCAGCAGCTTAGTTGGGCTTTCCGAAAACACAGATACGCAGTATTTT.

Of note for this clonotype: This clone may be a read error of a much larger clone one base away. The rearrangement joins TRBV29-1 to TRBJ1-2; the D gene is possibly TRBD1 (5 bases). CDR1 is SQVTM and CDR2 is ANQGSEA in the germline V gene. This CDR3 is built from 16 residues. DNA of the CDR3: TGCAGCGTTGTCCGCTGGGAGGGGCGTTTAAACTATGGCCACACCTTC. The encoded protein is CSVVRWEGRLNYGHTF.

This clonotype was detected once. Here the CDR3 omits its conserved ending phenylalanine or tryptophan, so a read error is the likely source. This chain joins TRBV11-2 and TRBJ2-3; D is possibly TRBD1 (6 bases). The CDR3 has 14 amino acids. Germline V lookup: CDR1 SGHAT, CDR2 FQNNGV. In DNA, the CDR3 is TGTGACAGCAGCTTGACAGGAGAGGCAGATACGCAGTATTTA. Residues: CDSSLTGEADTQYL.

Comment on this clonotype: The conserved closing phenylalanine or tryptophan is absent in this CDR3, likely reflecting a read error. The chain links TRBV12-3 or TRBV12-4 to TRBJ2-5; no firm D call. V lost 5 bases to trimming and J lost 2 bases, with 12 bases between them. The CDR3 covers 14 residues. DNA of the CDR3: TGTGCCAGCAGTACCCCAGTTACACAAGAGACCCAGTACCTC. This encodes CASSTPVTQETQYL.

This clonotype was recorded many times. The CDR3 DNA reads as TGTGCCATCAGGGGGGAGTATGAGCAGTTCTTC. Its translation: CAIRGEYEQFF. The chain uses TRBV10-3 and TRBJ2-1; the D gene could be TRBD1 or TRBD2 (5 bases each). The germline V and J ends were trimmed by 6 bases and 8 bases, with 8 bases remaining between them. Germline V lookup: CDR1 ENHRY, CDR2 SYGVKD. The CDR3 totals 11 residues.

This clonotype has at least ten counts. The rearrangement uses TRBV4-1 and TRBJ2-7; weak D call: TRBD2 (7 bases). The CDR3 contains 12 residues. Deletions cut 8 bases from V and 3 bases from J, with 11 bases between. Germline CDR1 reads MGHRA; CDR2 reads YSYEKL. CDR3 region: CASRGAGYEQYF. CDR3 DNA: TGCGCCAGCCGGGGGGCAGGCTACGAGCAGTACTTC.